A single sample is the source of the 2 T cell receptor beta chains below, sequenced in a study of blood T cell repertoires in COVID-19. The assay was immunoSEQ multiplex PCR, and TCRdb's table has in-frame clones only and misses some. This table holds under 200,000 clones, roughly 86% found once. The sequenced sample was PBMCs or T cells enriched from blood (not recorded which). The source of these receptors is a man between 40 and 49 years old with acute COVID-19.

The chain joins TRBV5-5 to TRBJ2-4; 8 bases align to TRBD2. J gave up 7 bases and V 6 bases, and 3 bases lay outside the gene matches. The CDR3 extends over 12 amino acids. Germline CDR1 reads SGHKS; CDR2 reads YYEKEE (reference sequence). The CDR3 spells CASNPGGNIQYF. As DNA, the CDR3 is TGTGCCAGCAATCCGGGGGGGAACATTCAGTACTTC.

The count of this clone is one. This chain links TRBV7-2 with TRBJ1-2; D is uncertain. Looked up from germline, CDR1 is SGHTA and CDR2 is FQGNSA. The V end was cut by 1 base, the J end by 5 bases, with 5 bases between. The CDR3 loop spans 12 amino acids. The CDR3 here is CASSLVLYGYTF. In nucleotides, the CDR3 is TGTGCCAGCAGCTTAGTTCTGTATGGCTACACCTTC.